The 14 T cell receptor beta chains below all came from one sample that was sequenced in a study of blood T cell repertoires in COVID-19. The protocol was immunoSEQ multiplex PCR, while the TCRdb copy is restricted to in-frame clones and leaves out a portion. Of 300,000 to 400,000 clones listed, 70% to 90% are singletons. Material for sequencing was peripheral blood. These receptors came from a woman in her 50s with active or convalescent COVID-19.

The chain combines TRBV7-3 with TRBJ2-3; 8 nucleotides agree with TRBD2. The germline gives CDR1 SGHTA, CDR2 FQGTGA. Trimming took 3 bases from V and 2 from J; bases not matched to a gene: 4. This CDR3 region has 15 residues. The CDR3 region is CASSFGGEPTDTQYF. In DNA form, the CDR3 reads TGTGCCAGCAGCTTCGGGGGGGAGCCCACAGATACGCAGTATTTT.

CDR3 DNA: TGTGCCAGCAGCCAAGTTGCGGGGATTTCTACTAATGAAAAACTGTTTTTT. As protein: CASSQVAGISTNEKLFF. J is TRBJ1-4 and V is TRBV3-1 (or the pseudogene TRBV3-2); no firm D call. The CDR3 length is 17 residues. V was cut by 1 base and J by 2 bases, with 14 bases left in between. Germline assignment: CDR1 LGHDT and CDR2 YNNKEL (reference sequence).

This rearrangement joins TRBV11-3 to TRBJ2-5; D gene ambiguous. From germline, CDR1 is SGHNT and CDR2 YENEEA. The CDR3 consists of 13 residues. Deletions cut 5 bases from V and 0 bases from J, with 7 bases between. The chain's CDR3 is CASSLYDQETQYF. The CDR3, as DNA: TGTGCCAGCAGCCTATACGACCAAGAGACCCAGTACTTC.

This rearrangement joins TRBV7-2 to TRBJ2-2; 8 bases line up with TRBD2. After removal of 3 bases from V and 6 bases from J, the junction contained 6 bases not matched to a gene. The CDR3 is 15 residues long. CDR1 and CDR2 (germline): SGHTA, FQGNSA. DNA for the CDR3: TGTGCCAGCAGCTTGGGGACTAGTAAGGCCGGGGAGCTGTTTTTT. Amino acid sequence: CASSLGTSKAGELFF.

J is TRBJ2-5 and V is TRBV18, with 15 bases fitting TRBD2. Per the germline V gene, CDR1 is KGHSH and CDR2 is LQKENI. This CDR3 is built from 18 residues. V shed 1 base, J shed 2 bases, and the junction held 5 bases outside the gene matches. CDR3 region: CASSPRTSGRAEQETQYF. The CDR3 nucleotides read TGTGCCAGCTCACCACGGACTAGCGGGAGGGCCGAACAAGAGACCCAGTACTTC.

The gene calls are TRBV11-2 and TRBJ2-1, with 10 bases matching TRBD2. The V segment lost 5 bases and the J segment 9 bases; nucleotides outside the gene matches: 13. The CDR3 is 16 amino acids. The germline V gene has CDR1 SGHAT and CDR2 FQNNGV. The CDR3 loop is CASSPTAGGLRLEQFF. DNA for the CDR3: TGTGCCAGCAGCCCAACAGCGGGGGGGCTGAGGCTTGAGCAGTTCTTC.

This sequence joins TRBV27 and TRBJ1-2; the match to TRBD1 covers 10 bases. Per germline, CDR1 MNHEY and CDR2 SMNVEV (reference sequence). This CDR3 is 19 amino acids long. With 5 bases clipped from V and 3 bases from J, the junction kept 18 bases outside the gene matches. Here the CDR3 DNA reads TGTGCCAGCAGTCCTACTTCGATGACAGGGGGCAATCTGTACTATGGCTACACCTTC. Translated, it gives CASSPTSMTGGNLYYGYTF.

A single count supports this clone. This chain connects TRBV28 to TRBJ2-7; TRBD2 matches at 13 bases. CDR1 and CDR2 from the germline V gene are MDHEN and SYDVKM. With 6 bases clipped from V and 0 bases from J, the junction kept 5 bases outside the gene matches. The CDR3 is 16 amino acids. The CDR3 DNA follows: TGTGCCAGCAGCCGACTAGCGGGAGGCAACTCCTACGAGCAGTACTTC. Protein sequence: CASSRLAGGNSYEQYF.

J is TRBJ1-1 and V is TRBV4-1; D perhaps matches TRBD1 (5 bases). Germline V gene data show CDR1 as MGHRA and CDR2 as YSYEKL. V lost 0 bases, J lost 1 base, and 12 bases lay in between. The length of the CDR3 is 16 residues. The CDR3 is CASSQEGRGRNTEAFF. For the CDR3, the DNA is TGCGCCAGCAGCCAAGAGGGTCGGGGGAGGAACACTGAAGCTTTCTTT.

The CDR3 here is CASSGGTSRPTDTQYF. In DNA form, the CDR3 reads TGTGCCAGCAGCGGCGGGACTAGCCGCCCCACAGATACGCAGTATTTT. This chain uses TRBV5-4 with TRBJ2-3, with 9 bases fitting TRBD2. Germline V gene lookup returns CDR1 SGHNT and CDR2 YYREEE (reference sequence). This CDR3 spans 16 amino acids. The V segment lost 4 bases and the J segment 2 bases; nucleotides outside the gene matches: 8. The variable domain in full, with the rest retrieved from reference TRBV5-4 and TRBJ2-3, is ETGVTQSPTHLIKTRGQQVTLRCSSQSGHNTVSWYQQALGQGPQFIFQYYREEENGRGNFPPRFSGLQFPNYSSELNVNALELDDSALYLCASSGGTSRPTDTQYFGPGTRLTVL.

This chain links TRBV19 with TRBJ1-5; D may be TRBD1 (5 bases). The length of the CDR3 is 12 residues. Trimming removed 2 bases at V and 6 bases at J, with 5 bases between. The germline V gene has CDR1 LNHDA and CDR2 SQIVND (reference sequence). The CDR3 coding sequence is TGTGCCAGTAGTATACAGGGTCAGCCCCAGCATTTT. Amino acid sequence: CASSIQGQPQHF.

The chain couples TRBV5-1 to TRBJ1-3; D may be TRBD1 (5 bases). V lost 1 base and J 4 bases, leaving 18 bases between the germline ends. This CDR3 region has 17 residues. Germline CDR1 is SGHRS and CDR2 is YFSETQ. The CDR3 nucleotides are TGCGCCAGCAGCTTGAGGGTACAAGGGGCGCACGGAAACACCATATATTTT. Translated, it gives CASSLRVQGAHGNTIYF.

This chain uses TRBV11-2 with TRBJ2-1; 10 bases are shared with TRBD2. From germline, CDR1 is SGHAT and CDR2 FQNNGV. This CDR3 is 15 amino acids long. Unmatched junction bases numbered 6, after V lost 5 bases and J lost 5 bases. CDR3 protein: CASSTLAGLNNEQFF. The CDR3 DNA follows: TGTGCCAGCAGCACACTAGCGGGACTAAACAATGAGCAGTTCTTC.

This chain's CDR3 is CATSPDVETQYF. The CDR3 coding sequence is TGTGCCACCAGCCCAGATGTAGAGACCCAGTACTTC. The chain carries TRBV15 and TRBJ2-5; no reliable D call. The CDR3 spans 12 residues. Per the germline V gene, CDR1 is LNHNV and CDR2 is YYDKDF (reference sequence). The germline V and J ends were trimmed by 5 bases and 4 bases, with 8 bases remaining between them.